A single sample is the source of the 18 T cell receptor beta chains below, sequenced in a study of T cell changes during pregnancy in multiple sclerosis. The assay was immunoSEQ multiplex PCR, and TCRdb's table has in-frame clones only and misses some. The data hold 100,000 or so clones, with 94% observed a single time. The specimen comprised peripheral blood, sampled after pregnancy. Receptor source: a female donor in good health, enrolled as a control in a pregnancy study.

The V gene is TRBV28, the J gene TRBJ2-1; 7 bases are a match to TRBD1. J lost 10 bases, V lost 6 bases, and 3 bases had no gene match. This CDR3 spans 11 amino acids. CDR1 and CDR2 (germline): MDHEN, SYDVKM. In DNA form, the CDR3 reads TGTGCCAGCAGCGACAGGGCGGAGCAGTTCTTC. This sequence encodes CASSDRAEQFF.

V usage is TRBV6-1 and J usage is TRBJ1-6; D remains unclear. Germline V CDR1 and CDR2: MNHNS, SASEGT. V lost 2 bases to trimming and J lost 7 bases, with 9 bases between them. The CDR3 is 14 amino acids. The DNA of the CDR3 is TGTGCCAGCAGTGAAAGGACTTCAAATTCACCCCTCCACTTT. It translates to CASSERTSNSPLHF.

This CDR3 reads CASSVLTGRWTDTQYF. The CDR3 DNA follows: TGTGCCAGCAGTGTGTTAACAGGGCGGTGGACAGATACGCAGTATTTT. The chain carries TRBV2 and TRBJ2-3, with D maybe TRBD1 (6 bases). Germline V gene data show CDR1 as SNHLY and CDR2 as FYNNEI. This CDR3 contains 16 residues. Trimming left V 4 bases short and J 3 bases short, with 17 bases between.

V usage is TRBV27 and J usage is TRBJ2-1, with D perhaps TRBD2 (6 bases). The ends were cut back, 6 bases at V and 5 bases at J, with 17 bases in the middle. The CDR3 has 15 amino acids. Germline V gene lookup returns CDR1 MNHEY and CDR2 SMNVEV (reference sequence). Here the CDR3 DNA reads TGTGCCAGCAGGCCCAATAGCGGACCCAACAATGAGCAGTTCTTC. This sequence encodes CASRPNSGPNNEQFF.

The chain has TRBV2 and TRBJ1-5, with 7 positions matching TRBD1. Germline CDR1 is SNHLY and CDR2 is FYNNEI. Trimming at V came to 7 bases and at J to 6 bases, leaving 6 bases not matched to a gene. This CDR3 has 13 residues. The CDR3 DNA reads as TGTGCCAGCAAAACGACAGGGATTCAGCCCCAGCATTTT. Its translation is CASKTTGIQPQHF.

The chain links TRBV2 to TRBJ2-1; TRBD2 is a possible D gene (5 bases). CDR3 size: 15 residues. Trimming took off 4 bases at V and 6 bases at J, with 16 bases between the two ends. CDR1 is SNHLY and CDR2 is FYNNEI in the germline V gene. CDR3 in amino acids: CASSGFGVPFNEQFF. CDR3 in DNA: TGTGCCAGCAGTGGCTTCGGGGTCCCCTTCAATGAGCAGTTCTTC.

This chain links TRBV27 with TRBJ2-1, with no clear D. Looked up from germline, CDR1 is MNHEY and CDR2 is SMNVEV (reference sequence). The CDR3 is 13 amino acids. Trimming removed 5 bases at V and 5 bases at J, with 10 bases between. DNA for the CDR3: TGTGCCAGCAGTCCCGACCTAGACAATGAGCAGTTCTTC. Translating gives CASSPDLDNEQFF.

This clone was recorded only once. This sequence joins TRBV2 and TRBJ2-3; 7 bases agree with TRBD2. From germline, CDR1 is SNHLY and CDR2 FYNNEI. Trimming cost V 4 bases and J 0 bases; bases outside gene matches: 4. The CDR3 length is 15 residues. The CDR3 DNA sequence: TGTGCCAGCAGTGGGTCTAGCGGAAGCACAGATACGCAGTATTTT. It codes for CASSGSSGSTDTQYF.

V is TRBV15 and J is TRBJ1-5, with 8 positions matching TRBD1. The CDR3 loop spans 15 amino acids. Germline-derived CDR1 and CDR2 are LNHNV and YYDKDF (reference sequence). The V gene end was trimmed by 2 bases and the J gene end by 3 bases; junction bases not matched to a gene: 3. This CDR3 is CATSRHQGANQPQHF. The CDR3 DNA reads TGTGCCACCAGCAGACATCAGGGGGCCAATCAGCCCCAGCATTTT.

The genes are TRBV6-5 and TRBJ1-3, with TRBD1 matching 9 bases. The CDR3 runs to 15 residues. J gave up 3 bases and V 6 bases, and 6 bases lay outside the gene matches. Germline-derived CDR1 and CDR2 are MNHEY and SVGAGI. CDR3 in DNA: TGTGCCAGCAGCCCACAGGGGGCGTTTGGAAACACCATATATTTT. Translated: CASSPQGAFGNTIYF.

In nucleotides, the CDR3 is TGTGCCAGCAGCTTCGCAGGTTCCTACAATGAGCAGTTCTTC. Translating it yields CASSFAGSYNEQFF. The chain is built from TRBV7-2 and TRBJ2-1; D is undetermined. This CDR3 is 14 amino acids long. Trimming removed 3 bases from V and 1 base from J, with 7 bases in between. Germline V CDR1 and CDR2: SGHTA, FQGNSA.

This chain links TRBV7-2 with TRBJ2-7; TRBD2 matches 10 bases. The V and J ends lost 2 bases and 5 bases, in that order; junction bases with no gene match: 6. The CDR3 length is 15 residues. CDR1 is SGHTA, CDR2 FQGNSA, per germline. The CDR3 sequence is CASSLSGRATDEQYF. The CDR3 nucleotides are TGTGCCAGCAGCTTAAGCGGGAGGGCCACGGACGAGCAGTACTTC. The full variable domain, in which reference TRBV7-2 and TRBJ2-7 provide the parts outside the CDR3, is GAGVSQSPSNKVTEKGKDVELRCDPISGHTALYWYRQSLGQGLEFLIYFQGNSAPDKSGLPSDRFSAERTGGSVSTLTIQRTQQEDSAVYLCASSLSGRATDEQYFGPGTRLTVT.

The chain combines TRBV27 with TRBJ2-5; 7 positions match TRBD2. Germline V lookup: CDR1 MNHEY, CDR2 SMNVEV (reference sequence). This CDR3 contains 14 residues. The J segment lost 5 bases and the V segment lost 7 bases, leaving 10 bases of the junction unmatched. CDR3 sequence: CASTFTGGHETQYF. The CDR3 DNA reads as TGTGCCAGCACCTTTACGGGAGGTCATGAGACCCAGTACTTC.

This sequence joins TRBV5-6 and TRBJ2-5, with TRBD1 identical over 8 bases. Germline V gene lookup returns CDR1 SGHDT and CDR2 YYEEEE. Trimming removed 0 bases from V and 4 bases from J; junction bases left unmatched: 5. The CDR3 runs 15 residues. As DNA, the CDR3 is TGTGCCAGCAGCTTGGGGACAGGGAAATCAGAGACCCAGTACTTC. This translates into CASSLGTGKSETQYF. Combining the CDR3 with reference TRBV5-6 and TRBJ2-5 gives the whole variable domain DAGVTQSPTHLIKTRGQQVTLRCSPKSGHDTVSWYQQALGQGPQFIFQYYEEEERQRGNFPDRFSGHQFPNYSSELNVNALLLGDSALYLCASSLGTGKSETQYFGPGTRLLVL.

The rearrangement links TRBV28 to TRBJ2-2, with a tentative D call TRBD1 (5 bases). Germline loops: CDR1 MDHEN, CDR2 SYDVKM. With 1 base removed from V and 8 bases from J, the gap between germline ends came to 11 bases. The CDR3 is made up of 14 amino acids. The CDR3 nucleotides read TGTGCCAGCAGTTTATACCCCCAGGGAGGGGAGCTGTTTTTT. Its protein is CASSLYPQGGELFF.

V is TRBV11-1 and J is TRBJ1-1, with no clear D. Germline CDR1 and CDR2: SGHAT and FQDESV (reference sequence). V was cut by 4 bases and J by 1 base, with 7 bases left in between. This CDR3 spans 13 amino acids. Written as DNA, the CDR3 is TGTGCCAGCAGCTCAGTCCCGAACACTGAAGCTTTCTTT. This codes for CASSSVPNTEAFF.

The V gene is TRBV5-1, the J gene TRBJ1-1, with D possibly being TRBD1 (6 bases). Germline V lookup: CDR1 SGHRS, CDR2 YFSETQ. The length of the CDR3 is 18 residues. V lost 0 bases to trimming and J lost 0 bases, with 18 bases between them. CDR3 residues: CASSLEWGQTTMNTEAFF. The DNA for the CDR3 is TGCGCCAGCAGCTTGGAATGGGGGCAAACAACAATGAACACTGAAGCTTTCTTT.

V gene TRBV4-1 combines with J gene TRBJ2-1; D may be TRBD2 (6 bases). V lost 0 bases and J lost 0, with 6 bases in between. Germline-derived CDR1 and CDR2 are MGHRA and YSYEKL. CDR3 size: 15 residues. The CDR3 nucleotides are TGCGCCAGCAGCCAAGAGGAGGGCTCCTACAATGAGCAGTTCTTC. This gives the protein CASSQEEGSYNEQFF.